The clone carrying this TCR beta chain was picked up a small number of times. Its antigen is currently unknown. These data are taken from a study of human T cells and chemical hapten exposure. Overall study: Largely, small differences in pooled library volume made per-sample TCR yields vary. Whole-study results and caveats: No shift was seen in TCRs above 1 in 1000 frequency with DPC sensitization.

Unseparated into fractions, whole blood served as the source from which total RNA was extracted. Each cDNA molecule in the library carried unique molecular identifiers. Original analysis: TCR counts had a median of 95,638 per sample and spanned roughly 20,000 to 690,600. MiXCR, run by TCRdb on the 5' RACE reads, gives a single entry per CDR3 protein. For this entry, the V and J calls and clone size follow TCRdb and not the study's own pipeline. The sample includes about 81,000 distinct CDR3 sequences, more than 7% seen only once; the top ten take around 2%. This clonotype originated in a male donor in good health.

CDR3 DNA sequence: TGCAGCGTAGCCCGGGACAGGAGAACAGAGACCCAGTACTTC. Translating gives CSVARDRRTETQYF. The V and J genes are TRBV29-1 and TRBJ2-5; 8 bases fit TRBD1. Germline lookup yields CDR1 SQVTM and CDR2 ANQGSEA. The CDR3 has 14 residues. J was trimmed by 4 bases and V by 6 bases; bases with no gene match: 10.